Listed here are 18 T cell receptor beta chains from one sample, sequenced in a study of T cells after yellow fever vaccination. TCRdb analysed the 5' RACE reads with MiXCR anew, one entry per CDR3 protein. The data hold around 250,000 distinct CDR3 sequences, with roughly 4.8% observed a single time. Here the sequenced sample was CD4+ T cells sorted from PBMCs, taken on the day of the yellow fever booster vaccination. These receptors were taken from a man aged 18-30 years who received the YFV17D yellow fever vaccine.

The rearrangement uses TRBV27 and TRBJ2-7, with D perhaps matching TRBD2 (6 bases). V was shortened by 5 bases and J by 6 bases, with 20 bases between the two germline ends. The CDR3 consists of 15 residues. Germline loops: CDR1 MNHEY, CDR2 SMNVEV (reference sequence). This CDR3 reads CASSPSWSTGGEQYF. The CDR3 nucleotides are TGTGCCAGCAGTCCGAGTTGGAGTACCGGGGGCGAGCAGTACTTC.

This rearrangement joins TRBV4-3 to TRBJ2-1, with D perhaps TRBD1 (5 bases). From germline, CDR1 is LGHNA and CDR2 YSLEER. The length of the CDR3 is 13 residues. V dropped 4 bases and J dropped 4 bases, with 8 bases sitting between them. In DNA form, the CDR3 reads TGCGCCAGCAGCCGTTCAGGGTACAATGAGCAGTTCTTC. It translates to CASSRSGYNEQFF.

CDR3 nucleotides: TGTGCCAGCAGCTTGGACGGTCATTTAGGCAATCAGCCCCAGCATTTT. Translated, it gives CASSLDGHLGNQPQHF. The V call is TRBV5-4, the J call TRBJ1-5; D remains ambiguous. This CDR3 has 16 amino acids. Trimming removed 0 bases from V and 2 bases from J, with 12 bases in between. Germline values: CDR1 SGHNT, CDR2 YYREEE (reference sequence).

This clonotype showed up many times. This chain connects TRBV5-6 to TRBJ1-1; D is perhaps TRBD1 (6 bases). In germline, CDR1 is SGHDT, CDR2 YYEEEE. The CDR3 has 14 amino acids. Trimming took off 5 bases at V and 1 base at J, with 12 bases between the two ends. In DNA form, the CDR3 reads TGTGCCAGCAGTCTTCCGGGACAGAACACTGAAGCTTTCTTT. Amino acid sequence: CASSLPGQNTEAFF.

This clonotype was observed a handful of times. The J gene is TRBJ1-6, the V gene TRBV6-5, with TRBD1 matching over 9 bases. The V gene's germline CDR1 is MNHEY and CDR2 SVGAGI. This CDR3 region has 15 residues. The J segment lost 7 bases and the V segment lost 5 bases, leaving 6 bases of the junction unmatched. The CDR3 region is CASSPWGTGNSPLHF. The CDR3 bases are TGTGCCAGCAGTCCCTGGGGGACAGGGAATTCACCCCTCCACTTT.

This clonotype was seen a handful of times. This chain joins TRBV19 and TRBJ1-6; tentative D call: TRBD1 (5 bases). The CDR3 spans 16 residues. Germline lookup yields CDR1 LNHDA and CDR2 SQIVND (reference sequence). Trimming removed 4 bases from V and 7 bases from J, with 17 bases in between. CDR3 nucleotide sequence: TGTGCCAGTAGTACGTCGACAGTCGCGTGGAATTCACCCCTCCACTTT. Translated, it gives CASSTSTVAWNSPLHF.

Ten or more counts support this clonotype. The rearrangement links TRBV7-6 to TRBJ2-3; D may correspond to TRBD1 or TRBD2 (6 bases each). Trimming took off 2 bases at V and 1 base at J, with 13 bases between the two ends. Germline-derived CDR1 and CDR2 are SGHVS and FNYEAQ. CDR3 size: 16 residues. The CDR3 nucleotides read TGTGCCAGCAGCTTATTGTGGGGGGCCGGCACAGATACGCAGTATTTT. Translating it yields CASSLLWGAGTDTQYF.

There are many counts of this clonotype. The rearrangement uses TRBV7-2 and TRBJ2-6, with unresolved D. Looked up from germline, CDR1 is SGHTA and CDR2 is FQGNSA. The CDR3 runs to 16 residues. V was shortened by 6 bases and J by 4 bases, with 16 bases between the two germline ends. The CDR3: CASRGYLGNGANVLTF. CDR3 nucleotides: TGTGCCAGCAGAGGGTATCTAGGGAACGGGGCCAACGTCCTGACTTTC.

This clonotype was counted many times. The chain recombines TRBV15 with TRBJ1-1; weak D call: TRBD1 (6 bases). The CDR3 is made up of 14 amino acids. The germline CDR1 and CDR2 sequences are LNHNV and YYDKDF (reference sequence). The ends were cut back, 0 bases at V and 7 bases at J, with 12 bases in the middle. CDR3 amino acids: CATSREGGQLEAFF. The CDR3 DNA follows: TGTGCCACCAGCAGAGAAGGCGGACAGCTTGAAGCTTTCTTT.

This clonotype was counted at least ten times. This sequence joins TRBV6-5 and TRBJ2-7, with unresolved D. Germline lookup yields CDR1 MNHEY and CDR2 SVGAGI. The V and J ends lost 6 bases and 0 bases respectively, with 12 bases between them. CDR3 length: 14 amino acids. The CDR3: CASRRFRLSYEQYF. Here the CDR3 DNA reads TGTGCCAGCAGACGTTTCCGACTCTCCTACGAGCAGTACTTC.

CDR3 residues: CASSPGTEVAKNIQYF. The CDR3 DNA reads TGCGCCAGCAGCCCCGGGACAGAAGTAGCCAAAAACATTCAGTACTTC. The gene calls are TRBV4-3 and TRBJ2-4, with 7 positions matching TRBD1. CDR1 is LGHNA, CDR2 YSLEER, per germline. The V gene end was trimmed by 4 bases and the J gene end by 0 bases; junction bases not matched to a gene: 6. The CDR3 runs 16 residues.

This clonotype has at least ten counts. The V gene is TRBV18, the J gene TRBJ2-1; TRBD2 is a possible D gene (5 bases). Per the germline V gene, CDR1 is KGHSH and CDR2 is LQKENI. V was shortened by 3 bases and J by 5 bases, with 14 bases between the two germline ends. The CDR3 is 15 residues long. The CDR3 protein is CASSPGAVSDNEQFF. The CDR3 DNA sequence: TGTGCCAGCTCACCGGGAGCGGTTTCGGACAATGAGCAGTTCTTC.

The rearrangement links TRBV7-2 to TRBJ1-2; TRBD1 agrees at 7 bases. The CDR3 totals 12 residues. Germline CDR1 reads SGHTA; CDR2 reads FQGNSA. J lost 12 bases, V lost 2 bases, and 6 bases had no gene match. Here the CDR3 DNA reads TGTGCCAGCAGCTTAATGGACAGGTTCAACACCTTC. Translation gives CASSLMDRFNTF.

This chain connects TRBV5-6 to TRBJ2-1; no clear D gene. Germline CDR1 and CDR2: SGHDT and YYEEEE. With 1 base removed from V and 0 bases from J, the gap between germline ends came to 11 bases. The CDR3 extends over 16 amino acids. The CDR3 spells CASSLFQLSSYNEQFF. The DNA for the CDR3 is TGTGCCAGCAGCTTGTTCCAGCTGAGCTCCTACAATGAGCAGTTCTTC.

CDR3: CASSQVGQGSHVDEQYV. CDR3 DNA: TGTGCCAGCAGCCAAGTGGGGCAGGGAAGTCATGTGGACGAGCAGTACGTC. The J gene is TRBJ2-7, the V gene TRBV4-2; tentative D call: TRBD1 (5 bases). V was clipped by 1 base and J by 5 bases, with 21 bases between them. Germline V gives CDR1 LGHNA, CDR2 YNFKEQ. The CDR3 contains 17 residues.

This clonotype was counted many times. The chain is built from TRBV12-3 or TRBV12-4 and TRBJ2-2, with unresolved D. This CDR3 contains 16 residues. Trimming stripped 6 bases from V and 4 bases from J, with 18 bases between. CDR3 residues: CASSAGYRAGTGELFF. The CDR3 region has the DNA TGTGCCAGCAGCGCCGGATATAGGGCCGGCACCGGGGAGCTGTTTTTT.

This clonotype was seen repeatedly, ten times or more. This rearrangement joins TRBV11-2 to TRBJ2-3; 9 positions match TRBD2. The ends lost 7 bases at V and 2 bases at J; junction bases unmatched: 13. Germline-derived CDR1 and CDR2 are SGHAT and FQNNGV. This CDR3 has 17 amino acids. CDR3 sequence (DNA): TGTGCCAGCACTAAAACGATTCTAGCGGGGAACACAGATACGCAGTATTTT. It encodes CASTKTILAGNTDTQYF. Variable domain in full (rest from reference TRBV11-2 and TRBJ2-3): EAGVAQSPRYKIIEKRQSVAFWCNPISGHATLYWYQQILGQGPKLLIQFQNNGVVDDSQLPKDRFSAERLKGVDSTLKIQPAKLEDSAVYLCASTKTILAGNTDTQYFGPGTRLTVL.

This clonotype was seen more than once but under ten times. This rearrangement joins TRBV7-6 to TRBJ2-2; D unclear. The CDR3 is 15 residues long. Trimming cost V 5 bases and J 5 bases, with 15 bases left between them. The V gene's germline CDR1 is SGHVS and CDR2 FNYEAQ. The CDR3 nucleotides read TGTGCCAGCAGCGACCGGGCCATGGTAACCGGGGAGCTGTTTTTT. It specifies CASSDRAMVTGELFF. Together with reference TRBV7-6 and TRBJ2-2, the CDR3 gives the full variable domain: GAGVSQSPRYKVTKRGQDVALRCDPISGHVSLYWYRQALGQGPEFLTYFNYEAQQDKSGLPNDRFSAERPEGSISTLTIQRTEQRDSAMYRCASSDRAMVTGELFFGEGSRLTVL.